The next 30 T cell receptor beta chains were all read from a single sample in a study of neurological immune-mediated disorders (dated by TCRdb to about 2019). Libraries were constructed by 5' RACE. Sequencing instrument: Illumina HiSeq 2500. The public reads were reanalyzed by TCRdb: fastp trimming at Q25, MiXCR alignment, in-frame beta chains only. Rows are combined by CDR3 protein, so each entry shows the most common genes and DNA. Across this sample there are under 70,000 distinct CDR3 sequences, with roughly 3.5% seen only once. The ten largest clones add up to 6% to 9% of the sample. The sample taken for sequencing was PBMCs. The receptors stem from a woman between 55 and 75 years old with multiple sclerosis.

This clonotype has more than one count but fewer than ten. The chain uses TRBV7-2 and TRBJ1-2; D gene uncertain. Trimming removed 1 base from V and 6 bases from J, with 12 bases in between. The CDR3 sequence is 14 residues long. Germline-derived CDR1 and CDR2 are SGHTA and FQGNSA. The CDR3 nucleotides read TGTGCCAGCAGCTTAGGCAGGCCTTTAGATGGCTACACCTTC. The encoded protein is CASSLGRPLDGYTF.

This clonotype has at least ten counts. The chain employs TRBV7-9 and TRBJ2-1; D gene uncertain. The CDR3 contains 12 residues. Germline V gives CDR1 SEHNR, CDR2 FQNEAQ (reference sequence). V lost 3 bases and J 9 bases, leaving 9 bases between the germline ends. CDR3 amino acids: CASSFRAIEQFF. The CDR3 nucleotides read TGTGCCAGCAGCTTTCGCGCGATTGAGCAGTTCTTC.

This clonotype was detected many times. V and J are TRBV5-1 and TRBJ2-2; possible D gene TRBD1, 5 bases. Trimming took 1 base from V and 8 from J, leaving 12 bases between them. The CDR3 spans 14 residues. Germline CDR1 reads SGHRS; CDR2 reads YFSETQ. The CDR3 DNA follows: TGCGCCAGCAGCTTGTCTCCGTCAGGGGGGGAGCTGTTTTTT. This sequence encodes CASSLSPSGGELFF.

This clonotype was seen repeatedly, ten times or more. The chain couples TRBV7-2 to TRBJ1-1; D unresolved. This CDR3 is built from 13 residues. CDR1 and CDR2 (germline): SGHTA, FQGNSA. V lost 4 bases and J 1 base, leaving 7 bases between the germline ends. The CDR3 DNA sequence: TGTGCCAGCAGCTCCACATGGAACACTGAAGCTTTCTTT. Translation: CASSSTWNTEAFF.

This clonotype was counted many times. The rearrangement links TRBV20-1 to TRBJ2-4; tentatively, D is TRBD2 (5 bases). V lost 1 base and J 0 bases, leaving 13 bases between the germline ends. Germline CDR1 and CDR2: DFQATT and SNEGSKA (reference sequence). The CDR3 is made up of 16 amino acids. This CDR3 is CSARALDWQAKNIQYF. The DNA for the CDR3 is TGCAGTGCTAGAGCACTGGACTGGCAAGCCAAAAACATTCAGTACTTC.

In its sample, this clonotype was seen many times. The chain combines TRBV20-1 with TRBJ2-7, with 7 bases matching TRBD2. In germline, CDR1 is DFQATT, CDR2 SNEGSKA (reference sequence). CDR3 size: 15 residues. V shed 0 bases and J 0 bases; nucleotides not matched to a gene: 5. DNA for the CDR3: TGCAGTGCTAGAGATCTAAGGGAGGGCTCCTACGAGCAGTACTTC. Translated: CSARDLREGSYEQYF.

This clonotype was seen ten or more times. J is TRBJ2-1 and V is TRBV20-1; TRBD2 might be the D (5 bases). Germline assignment: CDR1 DFQATT and CDR2 SNEGSKA (reference sequence). Trimming left V 6 bases short and J 4 bases short, with 16 bases between. CDR3 length: 14 amino acids. CDR3 protein: CSARSGNTYNEQFF. Here the CDR3 DNA reads TGCAGTGCCAGATCCGGGAACACGTACAATGAGCAGTTCTTC.

The chain joins TRBV7-9 to TRBJ2-3; D is unclear. The V and J ends lost 7 bases and 7 bases respectively, with 18 bases between them. Germline CDR1 reads SEHNR; CDR2 reads FQNEAQ (reference sequence). The CDR3 extends over 14 amino acids. The CDR3 reads CASKNPARSYTQYF. Here the CDR3 DNA reads TGTGCCAGCAAAAATCCCGCGAGAAGCTATACGCAGTATTTT. The variable domain in full, completed from reference TRBV7-9 and TRBJ2-3, reads DTGVSQNPRHKITKRGQNVTFRCDPISEHNRLYWYRQTLGQGPEFLTYFQNEAQLEKSRLLSDRFSAERPKGSFSTLEIQRTEQGDSAMYLCASKNPARSYTQYFGPGTRLTVL.

A word on this clonotype: One end of the junction does not line up with germline, which may come from a read error. The rearrangement joins TRBV20-1 to TRBJ1-5; D is possibly TRBD1 (5 bases). CDR3 size: 14 residues. Per the germline V gene, CDR1 is DFQATT and CDR2 is SNEGSKA (reference sequence). The CDR3 coding sequence is TGCAGTGCTAGAAACAGCCAGGGCCGTAAGACCCAGAATTTT. Translation gives CSARNSQGRKTQNF.

This clonotype was detected a few times. One junction end disagrees with the germline gene, perhaps due to a read error. The CDR3 protein is CDSSLQETQYF. In nucleotides, the CDR3 is TGCGACAGCAGCTTGCAAGAGACCCAGTACTTC. The chain has TRBV5-1 and TRBJ2-5; D not resolved. The germline CDR1 and CDR2 sequences are SGHRS and YFSETQ. There are 11 residues in the CDR3.

A remark on this clonotype: A much bigger clone sits one base away, suggesting this may be a read error. The J gene is TRBJ1-6, the V gene TRBV20-1; D remains unclear. The CDR3 sequence is 15 residues long. Germline V gives CDR1 DFQATT, CDR2 SNEGSKA (reference sequence). CDR3 DNA: TGCAGTGCCTACACCTGGAGCTCCTATAATTCACACCTCCACTTT. Residues: CSAYTWSSYNSHLHF.

This clonotype has only a few counts. J is TRBJ2-7 and V is TRBV7-9, with D possibly being TRBD2 (7 bases). Germline V CDR1 and CDR2: SEHNR, FQNEAQ (reference sequence). There are 13 residues in the CDR3. V was clipped by 3 bases and J by 7 bases, with 13 bases between them. CDR3 amino acids: CASSFGGPGEQYF. CDR3 nucleotide sequence: TGTGCCAGCAGCTTCGGGGGGCCGGGAGAGCAGTACTTC.

The sample holds many counts of this clonotype. The CDR3 loop reads CASSLEGYSNQPQHF. The CDR3 coding sequence is TGCGCCAGCAGCTTGGAGGGATATAGCAATCAGCCCCAGCATTTT. The genes are TRBV5-1 and TRBJ1-5, with unresolved D. With 0 bases removed from V and 0 bases from J, the gap between germline ends came to 7 bases. The CDR3 consists of 15 residues. Per germline, CDR1 SGHRS and CDR2 YFSETQ.

This clonotype showed up many times. V gene TRBV9 combines with J gene TRBJ2-2, with 8 positions matching TRBD2. The CDR3 runs to 19 residues. V dropped 0 bases and J dropped 6; count of bases not matched to a gene: 16. Germline CDR1 is SGDLS and CDR2 is YYNGEE. The CDR3 loop is CASSVGAVLSSGRAGELFF. In DNA, the CDR3 is TGTGCCAGCAGCGTAGGCGCGGTATTGTCTAGCGGGCGGGCCGGGGAGCTGTTTTTT. Looking up the rest from reference TRBV9 and TRBJ2-2 gives the full variable domain: DSGVTQTPKHLITATGQRVTLRCSPRSGDLSVYWYQQSLDQGLQFLIQYYNGEERAKGNILERFSAQQFPDLHSELNLSSLELGDSALYFCASSVGAVLSSGRAGELFFGEGSRLTVL.

This clonotype was detected many times. V gene TRBV29-1 combines with J gene TRBJ2-7, with D perhaps matching TRBD1 (8 bases). CDR1 SQVTM and CDR2 ANQGSEA come from the germline V gene. The ends were cut back, 4 bases at V and 4 bases at J, with 14 bases in the middle. The CDR3 spans 13 residues. This chain's CDR3 is CSVVGQGGYEQYF. CDR3 DNA: TGCAGCGTTGTCGGACAGGGAGGGTACGAGCAGTACTTC.

This clonotype was found many times. The chain has TRBV20-1 and TRBJ2-7; a weak D match, TRBD2 (6 bases). V was pared by 1 base and J by 6 bases, with 19 bases between. CDR3 size: 15 residues. Germline CDR1 is DFQATT and CDR2 is SNEGSKA (reference sequence). The CDR3 region is CSARGAGTQAFEQYF. The DNA for the CDR3 is TGCAGTGCTAGAGGGGCTGGGACTCAAGCGTTCGAGCAGTACTTC.

This clonotype was observed at least ten times. The CDR3 loop is CASSFGAGAQPQHF. For the CDR3, the DNA is TGTGCCAGCAGTTTCGGGGCAGGGGCTCAGCCCCAGCATTTT. This chain uses TRBV27 with TRBJ1-5; TRBD1 is a possible D gene (6 bases). With 3 bases removed from V and 6 bases from J, the gap between germline ends came to 12 bases. The germline CDR1 and CDR2 sequences are MNHEY and SMNVEV (reference sequence). There are 14 residues in the CDR3.

This clonotype was counted at least ten times. The genes are TRBV20-1 and TRBJ1-5; D may be TRBD1 (5 bases). CDR3 length: 14 residues. Trimming took off 3 bases at V and 2 bases at J, with 11 bases between the two ends. The germline V gene has CDR1 DFQATT and CDR2 SNEGSKA (reference sequence). CDR3 coding DNA: TGCAGTGCTAGGGCAGGGTCCGGCAATCAGCCCCAGCATTTT. Its protein product is CSARAGSGNQPQHF.

This clonotype showed up many times. The chain uses TRBV20-1 and TRBJ2-1, with 10 positions matching TRBD2. V lost 2 bases and J lost 9; bases outside the gene matches: 10. The CDR3 is made up of 15 amino acids. Germline loops: CDR1 DFQATT, CDR2 SNEGSKA (reference sequence). The CDR3 DNA is TGCAGTGCTAGATCCCGGCCTAGCGGGAGTCCTGAGCAGTTCTTC. Residues: CSARSRPSGSPEQFF.

This clonotype was detected many times. CDR3 nucleotide sequence: TGCGCCAGCCGTCAGAACGGTAATGAGCAGTTCTTC. As protein: CASRQNGNEQFF. The chain recombines TRBV5-1 with TRBJ2-1; no clear D gene. Germline CDR1 is SGHRS and CDR2 is YFSETQ. The length of the CDR3 is 12 residues. Between the trimmed V and J ends, which lost 7 bases and 7 bases, there was a span of 12 bases.

With respect to this clonotype: At one boundary the junction diverges from the germline segment, which might be a read error. V is TRBV28 and J is TRBJ2-2; D is unresolved. Germline CDR1 and CDR2: MDHEN and SYDVKM. This CDR3 spans 14 amino acids. The CDR3: CASSPGENAGELFF. The CDR3 DNA is TGTGCCAGCAGCCCCGGCGAGAACGCCGGGGAGCTGTTTTTT.

This clonotype appeared many times. CDR3 nucleotides: TGTGCCAGCAGTTTTACGAGGTTGAATCAGCCCCAGCATTTT. Amino acid sequence: CASSFTRLNQPQHF. The V gene is TRBV28, the J gene TRBJ1-5; D uncertain. The CDR3 is made up of 14 amino acids. The germline V gene encodes CDR1 MDHEN and CDR2 SYDVKM. Trimming took off 3 bases at V and 4 bases at J, with 10 bases between the two ends.

This clonotype was counted between two and nine times. The chain combines TRBV20-1 with TRBJ1-2; no clear D. CDR3 length equals 13 residues. From germline, CDR1 is DFQATT and CDR2 SNEGSKA (reference sequence). V was cut by 4 bases and J by 1 base, with 10 bases left in between. CDR3 protein: CSANPPYNYGYTF. The DNA for the CDR3 is TGCAGTGCTAATCCACCATATAACTATGGCTACACCTTC.

There are many counts of this clonotype. The chain employs TRBV24-1 and TRBJ2-6; tentatively, D is TRBD1 or TRBD2 (5 bases each). Looked up from germline, CDR1 is KGHDR and CDR2 is SFDVKD. The V end lost 2 bases, the J end lost 1 base, and 11 bases lay between the germline ends. CDR3 length: 17 residues. This chain's CDR3 is CATSDSDYRSGANVLTF. CDR3 coding DNA: TGTGCCACCAGTGATTCCGACTACAGGTCTGGGGCCAACGTCCTGACTTTC.

The sample holds many counts of this clonotype. The DNA for the CDR3 is TGTGCCAGCAGTTCTGATGCGACAGGGGCCTATGGCTACACCTTC. Its protein is CASSSDATGAYGYTF. This chain connects TRBV28 to TRBJ1-2; TRBD1 matches 8 bases. Germline assignment: CDR1 MDHEN and CDR2 SYDVKM. Germline trimming cut 4 bases from V and 4 bases from J; bases unmatched to any gene: 8. The CDR3 is 15 amino acids.

This clonotype has at least ten counts. The V call is TRBV7-2, the J call TRBJ2-1; perhaps TRBD2 as D (5 bases). V was clipped by 6 bases and J by 3 bases, with 15 bases between them. Germline CDR1 SGHTA, CDR2 FQGNSA. The CDR3 has 15 residues. CDR3 region: CASRLTSAGYNEQFF. The CDR3 DNA reads as TGTGCCAGCAGGTTAACTAGTGCAGGCTACAATGAGCAGTTCTTC.

Only a few counts were recorded for this clonotype. The chain joins TRBV12-3 or TRBV12-4 to TRBJ1-2; 8 nucleotides align to TRBD1. J gave up 4 bases and V 2 bases, and 6 bases lay outside the gene matches. The CDR3 totals 15 residues. The CDR3 here is CASSLMLQGAYGYTF. The CDR3 coding sequence is TGTGCCAGCAGTTTAATGTTGCAGGGGGCCTATGGCTACACCTTC.

The gene calls are TRBV5-6 and TRBJ1-5; 9 positions match TRBD1. V shed 0 bases, J shed 2 bases, and the junction held 0 bases outside the gene matches. This CDR3 spans 15 amino acids. The germline CDR1 and CDR2 sequences are SGHDT and YYEEEE. CDR3 DNA sequence: TGTGCCAGCAGCTTGGGGACAGGGGGCAATCAGCCCCAGCATTTT. Amino acid sequence: CASSLGTGGNQPQHF.

This clonotype was counted at least ten times. The V call is TRBV24-1, the J call TRBJ1-5; 9 nucleotides line up with TRBD1. CDR1 is KGHDR, CDR2 SFDVKD, per germline. This CDR3 has 16 residues. The J segment lost 2 bases and the V segment lost 4 bases, leaving 5 bases of the junction unmatched. CDR3 sequence reads: CATSDGTGLRNQPQHF. As DNA, the CDR3 is TGTGCCACCAGTGACGGGACAGGGTTGCGCAATCAGCCCCAGCATTTT.

Many counts were recorded for this clonotype. This chain connects TRBV28 to TRBJ2-3, with 9 bases matching TRBD1. V lost 5 bases, J lost 0 bases, and 21 bases stayed unmatched. The CDR3 contains 21 residues. The germline gives CDR1 MDHEN, CDR2 SYDVKM. The CDR3 loop reads CASSPRRWTGVRGRSTDTQYF. The CDR3 bases are TGTGCCAGCAGTCCACGTCGGTGGACAGGGGTAAGAGGGCGGAGCACAGATACGCAGTATTTT.